The next 8 T cell receptor beta chains were all read from a single sample in a study of blood T cell repertoires in COVID-19. TCRdb's copy holds only in-frame clones and misses some; the assay was immunoSEQ multiplex PCR. The sample carries roughly 290,000 clones, roughly 90% recorded once. Sequencing used PBMCs or T cells enriched from blood (not recorded which). The receptors originated from a woman in her thirties or forties who had recovered from COVID-19.

The V call is TRBV7-3, the J call TRBJ2-3; tentatively, D is TRBD1 (5 bases). Germline V gene lookup returns CDR1 SGHTA and CDR2 FQGTGA. V shed 4 bases and J shed 4 bases, with 18 bases lying between them. CDR3 length equals 16 residues. CDR3 bases: TGTGCCAGCAGCTCCTCTAGGTGGGGCCCACCAGATACGCAGTATTTT. Its protein product is CASSSSRWGPPDTQYF.

This clone was detected ten times or more. This chain uses TRBV25-1 with TRBJ2-1, with TRBD2 matching 10 bases. V lost 3 bases and J lost 12; bases outside the gene matches: 5. Per germline, CDR1 MGHDK and CDR2 SYGVNS. CDR3 length: 13 residues. The CDR3 DNA reads TGTGCCAGCAGTGACCCTAGCGGGAGAATGCAGTTCTTC. Its translation is CASSDPSGRMQFF.

This sequence joins TRBV2 and TRBJ1-5; D is unresolved. Trimming shortened V by 2 bases and J by 12 bases, and 8 bases separated the two germline ends. This CDR3 has 11 residues. The germline V gene has CDR1 SNHLY and CDR2 FYNNEI. This chain's CDR3 is CASSEIGDQHF. CDR3 coding DNA: TGTGCCAGCAGTGAAATCGGGGACCAGCATTTT.

Remarks on this clone: This same CDR3 is encoded by further DNA sequences in the sample. This chain connects TRBV18 to TRBJ1-2, with TRBD1 as a possible D gene (5 bases). In germline, CDR1 is KGHSH, CDR2 LQKENI. CDR3 length: 14 amino acids. V lost 0 bases to trimming and J lost 4 bases, with 9 bases between them. In DNA form, the CDR3 reads TGTGCCAGCTCACCACCAGGAAGGGGCTATGGCTACACCTTC. It specifies CASSPPGRGYGYTF.

This clone was detected a few times. V gene TRBV30 combines with J gene TRBJ1-6, with 7 bases matching TRBD1. This CDR3 has 13 amino acids. The ends lost 3 bases at V and 12 bases at J; junction bases unmatched: 8. Germline CDR1 GTSNPN, CDR2 SVGIG (reference sequence). CDR3 in DNA: TGTGCCTGGAGCAGGGACAGAGGTGGACCCCTCCACTTT. Its protein product is CAWSRDRGGPLHF.

The gene calls are TRBV7-9 and TRBJ2-7; 12 bases agree with TRBD1. Trimming removed 4 bases from V and 4 bases from J; junction bases left unmatched: 8. CDR1 SEHNR and CDR2 FQNEAQ come from the germline V gene (reference sequence). This CDR3 spans 16 amino acids. As DNA, the CDR3 is TGTGCCAGCAGCTCAGGCCGGGACAGGGGGCAATACGAGCAGTACTTC. Translating it yields CASSSGRDRGQYEQYF.

The rearrangement joins TRBV5-6 to TRBJ1-5; D is unresolved. The CDR3 contains 12 residues. Trimming cost V 4 bases and J 7 bases, with 9 bases left between them. The germline V gene has CDR1 SGHDT and CDR2 YYEEEE. The chain's CDR3 is CASSLTGQPQHF. CDR3 in DNA: TGTGCCAGCAGCCTGACGGGGCAGCCCCAGCATTTT.

The rearrangement links TRBV4-1 to TRBJ2-3; 8 positions match TRBD2. CDR3 length equals 18 residues. Germline values: CDR1 MGHRA, CDR2 YSYEKL. Trimming cost V 0 bases and J 3 bases; bases outside gene matches: 11. This chain's CDR3 is CASSQDFGGRRQTDTQYF. In DNA, the CDR3 is TGCGCCAGCAGCCAAGATTTCGGCGGGAGGCGACAAACAGATACGCAGTATTTT.